The 8 T cell receptor beta chains given below trace back to one sample, sequenced in a study of cytomegalovirus exposure and HLA in healthy donors. In the PCR, 60 Vbeta and 13 Jbeta primers were used. Sequencing was performed with immunoSEQ multiplex PCR; in TCRdb, only in-frame clones are kept and a portion is missing. Among 95,000 to 150,000 clones, approximately 10% were seen once, and the ten largest hold around 5%. The sample consisted of PBMCs. All receptors derive from a woman younger than 35 in good health and CMV-seropositive.

This clone was counted a few times. J is TRBJ2-7 and V is TRBV2; the D gene is possibly TRBD2 (5 bases). The V gene lost 7 bases and the J gene lost 2 bases, with 15 bases spanning the gap. The CDR3 contains 14 residues. Per the germline V gene, CDR1 is SNHLY and CDR2 is FYNNEI. CDR3 sequence (DNA): TGTGCCAGCATGAGGGAGCGCGCCACCTACGAGCAGTACTTC. As protein: CASMRERATYEQYF.

This clone was observed a handful of times. The chain links TRBV4-1 to TRBJ1-4; D is possibly TRBD1 (5 bases). V lost 4 bases and J 13 bases, leaving 16 bases between the germline ends. This CDR3 comprises 13 residues. In germline, CDR1 is MGHRA, CDR2 YSYEKL. CDR3 sequence reads: CASSPGGARRLFF. Here the CDR3 DNA reads TGCGCCAGCAGCCCAGGAGGGGCTAGGAGACTGTTTTTT.

V gene TRBV4-2 combines with J gene TRBJ1-1, with D maybe TRBD1 (6 bases). Germline V lookup: CDR1 LGHNA, CDR2 YNFKEQ. The CDR3 is 13 amino acids. Between the trimmed V and J ends, which lost 7 bases and 3 bases, there was a span of 12 bases. CDR3 protein: CASKGGRDTEAFF. DNA of the CDR3: TGTGCCAGCAAGGGGGGGAGGGACACTGAAGCTTTCTTT.

There are a few counts of this clone. The chain carries TRBV28 and TRBJ1-1, with 11 bases lining up with TRBD1. The V and J ends lost 3 bases and 8 bases, in that order; junction bases with no gene match: 2. CDR1 is MDHEN and CDR2 is SYDVKM in the germline V gene. The CDR3 contains 13 residues. The CDR3 DNA sequence: TGTGCCAGCAGTTTGGGGACAGGGGGAGAAGCTTTCTTT. This encodes CASSLGTGGEAFF.

The CDR3 DNA follows: TGTGCCAGCAGTGAACCCTTTTTGAACACTGAAGCTTTCTTT. Amino acids: CASSEPFLNTEAFF. V and J are TRBV25-1 and TRBJ1-1; D is undetermined. Germline V gives CDR1 MGHDK, CDR2 SYGVNS. V gave up 2 bases and J gave up 0 bases, with 7 bases separating them. The CDR3 is 14 residues long.

The V call is TRBV28, the J call TRBJ1-1; the D is unclear. Germline CDR1 is MDHEN and CDR2 is SYDVKM. The V gene lost 3 bases and the J gene lost 4 bases, with 9 bases spanning the gap. The CDR3 spans 13 residues. CDR3 bases: TGTGCCAGCAGTTTTCTTGGCAGCACTGAAGCTTTCTTT. Its protein is CASSFLGSTEAFF.

This clone occurred a few times. The rearrangement uses TRBV27 and TRBJ1-3; weak D call: TRBD1 (5 bases). The CDR3 runs to 15 residues. The germline V and J ends were trimmed by 0 bases and 4 bases, with 10 bases remaining between them. In germline, CDR1 is MNHEY, CDR2 SMNVEV (reference sequence). CDR3 coding DNA: TGTGCCAGCAGTTTATCGGGGGGAAGCGGAAACACCATATATTTT. It translates to CASSLSGGSGNTIYF.

The genes are TRBV30 and TRBJ1-1, with TRBD1 as a possible D gene (6 bases). The V gene lost 1 base and the J gene lost 7 bases, with 10 bases spanning the gap. Germline V gives CDR1 GTSNPN, CDR2 SVGIG (reference sequence). The length of the CDR3 is 12 residues. The DNA of the CDR3 is TGTGCCTGGAGTGAAACAGGGATTGAAGCTTTCTTT. It translates to CAWSETGIEAFF. Using reference TRBV30 and TRBJ1-1 for the parts outside the CDR3, the full variable domain is SQTIHQWPATLVQPVGSPLSLECTVEGTSNPNLYWYRQAAGRGLQLLFYSVGIGQISSEVPQNLSASRPQDRQFILSSKKLLLSDSGFYLCAWSETGIEAFFGQGTRLTVV.